Each of the 5 T cell receptor beta chains below was sequenced from the same sample in a study of beta chain features in type 1 diabetes. Expressed TCRB transcripts were sequenced because the isolated RNA had all been reverse transcribed beforehand. Sequenced by immunoSEQ multiplex PCR; TCRdb stores in-frame clones only, minus some. In the table there are about 130,000 clones, just over 9% of which are singletons. Sequencing was done on a sample of central memory CD4+ T cells from blood. The receptors were gathered from a man between 18 and 35 years old in good health.

The sample holds a few counts of this clone. The gene calls are TRBV28 and TRBJ1-6, with D perhaps TRBD1 (5 bases). The CDR3 contains 15 residues. Deletions cut 6 bases from V and 9 bases from J, with 18 bases between. The germline CDR1 and CDR2 sequences are MDHEN and SYDVKM. For the CDR3, the DNA is TGTGCCAGCAGATCTACCCCCCAGGGCAGTTCACCCCTCCACTTT. It translates to CASRSTPQGSSPLHF.

This chain links TRBV5-1 with TRBJ1-2; TRBD1 agrees at 7 bases. Germline CDR1 and CDR2: SGHRS and YFSETQ. V trimming: 4 bases; J trimming: 3 bases; junction bases outside the gene matches: 3. This CDR3 is built from 13 residues. CDR3 region: CASSADRDYGYTF. Here the CDR3 DNA reads TGCGCCAGCAGCGCTGACAGGGACTATGGCTACACCTTC.

The V call is TRBV7-2, the J call TRBJ1-6; the match to TRBD1 covers 9 bases. Trimming took 6 bases from V and 9 from J; bases not matched to a gene: 9. This CDR3 is 15 amino acids long. Germline CDR1 reads SGHTA; CDR2 reads FQGNSA. CDR3 sequence: CASSQLRDRVSPLHF. As DNA, the CDR3 is TGTGCCAGCAGTCAGCTCCGGGACAGGGTTTCACCCCTCCACTTT.

This clone was found a few times. The rearrangement uses TRBV30 and TRBJ2-3; 11 bases align to TRBD1. Germline assignment: CDR1 GTSNPN and CDR2 SVGIG (reference sequence). The CDR3 consists of 14 residues. V was pared by 5 bases and J by 5 bases, with 6 bases of the junction left unmatched. This chain's CDR3 is CAWSDRGLGDTQYF. CDR3 DNA: TGTGCCTGGTCGGACAGGGGGCTGGGAGATACGCAGTATTTT. The entire variable domain, with the rest obtained from reference TRBV30 and TRBJ2-3, is as follows: SQTIHQWPATLVQPVGSPLSLECTVEGTSNPNLYWYRQAAGRGLQLLFYSVGIGQISSEVPQNLSASRPQDRQFILSSKKLLLSDSGFYLCAWSDRGLGDTQYFGPGTRLTVL.

This clone was seen ten or more times. As DNA, the CDR3 is TGTGCCATCAGGACCGGGACAGAGGATGAGCAGTTCTTC. Translation: CAIRTGTEDEQFF. This chain uses TRBV10-3 with TRBJ2-1; 7 bases align to TRBD1. Trimming at V came to 6 bases and at J to 8 bases, leaving 7 bases not matched to a gene. The CDR3 consists of 13 residues. Germline V lookup: CDR1 ENHRY, CDR2 SYGVKD.